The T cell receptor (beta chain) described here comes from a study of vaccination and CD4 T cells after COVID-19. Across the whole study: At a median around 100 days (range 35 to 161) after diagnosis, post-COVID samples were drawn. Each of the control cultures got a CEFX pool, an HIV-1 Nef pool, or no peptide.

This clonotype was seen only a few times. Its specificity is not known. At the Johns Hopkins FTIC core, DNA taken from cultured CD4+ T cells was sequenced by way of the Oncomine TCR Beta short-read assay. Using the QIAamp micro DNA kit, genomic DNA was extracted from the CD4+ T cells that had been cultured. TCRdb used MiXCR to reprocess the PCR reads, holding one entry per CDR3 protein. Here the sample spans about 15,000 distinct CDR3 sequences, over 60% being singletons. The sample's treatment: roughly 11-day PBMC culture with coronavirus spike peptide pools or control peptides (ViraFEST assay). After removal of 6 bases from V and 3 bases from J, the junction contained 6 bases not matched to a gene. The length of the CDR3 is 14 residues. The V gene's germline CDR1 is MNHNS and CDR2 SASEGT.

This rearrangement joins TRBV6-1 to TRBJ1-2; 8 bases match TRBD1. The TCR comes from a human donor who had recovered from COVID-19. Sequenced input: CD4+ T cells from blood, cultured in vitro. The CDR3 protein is CASRDRVGYYGYTF. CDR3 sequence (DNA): TGTGCCAGCAGGGACAGGGTTGGCTACTATGGCTACACCTTC.